This T cell receptor (beta chain) was found in a study of T cells of healthy individuals. TCRdb re-called the 5' RACE reads with MiXCR, one entry per CDR3 protein. This sample has 63,000 or so distinct CDR3 sequences; around 16% occur once, and the top ten carry about 4.3%. V was cut by 5 bases and J by 0 bases, with 11 bases left in between. CDR1 is SGHTA, CDR2 FQGNSA, per germline. The CDR3 runs 14 residues. The sample holds a few counts of this clonotype. This receptor was identified in a human donor in good health. The V gene is TRBV7-2, the J gene TRBJ2-7; a possible D gene is TRBD2 (5 bases). The CDR3 region has the DNA TGTGCCAGCAGCGTGACCCGGGACTCCTACGAGCAGTACTTC. This encodes CASSVTRDSYEQYF.